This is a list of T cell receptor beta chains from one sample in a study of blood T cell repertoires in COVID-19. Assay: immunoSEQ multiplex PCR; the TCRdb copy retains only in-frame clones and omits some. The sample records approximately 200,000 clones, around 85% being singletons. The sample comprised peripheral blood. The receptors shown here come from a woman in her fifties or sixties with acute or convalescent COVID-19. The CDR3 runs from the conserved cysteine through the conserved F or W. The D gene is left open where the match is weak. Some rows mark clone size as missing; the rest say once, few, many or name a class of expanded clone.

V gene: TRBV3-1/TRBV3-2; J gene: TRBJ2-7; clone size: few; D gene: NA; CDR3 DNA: TGTGCCAGCAGCTACAGAAACGGGAGCTTGTACGAGCAGTACTTC; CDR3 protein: CASSYRNGSLYEQYF
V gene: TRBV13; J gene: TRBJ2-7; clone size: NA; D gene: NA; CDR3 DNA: TGTGCCAGCAGCTTAGGCCCAGTAACCTACGAGCAGTACTTC; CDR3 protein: CASSLGPVTYEQYF
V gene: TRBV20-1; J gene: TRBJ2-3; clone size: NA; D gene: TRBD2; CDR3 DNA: TGCAGTGCTAGTAATAGCGGGAGGCCAGATACGCAGTATTTT; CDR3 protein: CSASNSGRPDTQYF
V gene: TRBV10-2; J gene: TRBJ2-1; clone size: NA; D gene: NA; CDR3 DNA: TGCGCCAGCCGGGGGGCGCAGGGTCGGTACAATGAGCAGTTCTTC; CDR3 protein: CASRGAQGRYNEQFF
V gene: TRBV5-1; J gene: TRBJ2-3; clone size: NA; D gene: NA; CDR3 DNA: TGCGCCAGCAGCTTGGCACAAGATACGCAGTATTTT; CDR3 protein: CASSLAQDTQYF
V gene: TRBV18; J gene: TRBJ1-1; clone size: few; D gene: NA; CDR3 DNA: TGTGCCAGCTCACCACTTCGGTCCGTAGAGAGAAGCGCTGAAGCTTTCTTT; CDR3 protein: CASSPLRSVERSAEAFF
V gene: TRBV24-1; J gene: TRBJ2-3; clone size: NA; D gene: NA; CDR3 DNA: TGTGCCACCAGTGCCCGGACTCTCGGGGGCACAGATACGCAGTATTTT; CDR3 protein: CATSARTLGGTDTQYF
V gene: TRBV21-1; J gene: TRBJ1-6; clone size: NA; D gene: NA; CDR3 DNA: TGTGCCAGCAGCTCCCTCGGGGGGACACCAGTATGGTCACCCCTCCACTTT; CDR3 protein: CASSSLGGTPVWSPLHF
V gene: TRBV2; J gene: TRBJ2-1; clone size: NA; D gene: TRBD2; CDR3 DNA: TGTGCCAGCAGTGAATCAACTAGCGGTGGGGCCTACAATGAGCAGTTCTTC; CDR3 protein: CASSESTSGGAYNEQFF
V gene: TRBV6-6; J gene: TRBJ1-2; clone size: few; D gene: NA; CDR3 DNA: TGTGCCAGCAGCCCCGTCGCTAACTATGGCTACACCTTC; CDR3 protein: CASSPVANYGYTF
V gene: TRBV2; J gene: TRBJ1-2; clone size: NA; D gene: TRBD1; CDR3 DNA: TGTGCCAGCAGTGAAGCGCTTCTTGAGGGGGCGGGCTACACCTTC; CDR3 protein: CASSEALLEGAGYTF
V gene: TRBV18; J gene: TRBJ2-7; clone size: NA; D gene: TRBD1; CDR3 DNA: TGTGCCAGCTCGACAGGGTTTTCCTACGAGCAGTACTTC; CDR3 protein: CASSTGFSYEQYF
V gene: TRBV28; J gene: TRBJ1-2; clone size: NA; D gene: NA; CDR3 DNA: TGTGCCAGCAGTTTTGGAGCCGCTAACTATGGCTACACCTTC; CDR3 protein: CASSFGAANYGYTF
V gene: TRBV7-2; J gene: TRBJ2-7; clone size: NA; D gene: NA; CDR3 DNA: TGTGCCAGCAGCTTAGAACCGACAAGAATATACGAGCAGTACTTC; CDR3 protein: CASSLEPTRIYEQYF
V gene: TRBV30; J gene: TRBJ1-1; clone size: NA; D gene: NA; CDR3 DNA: TGTGCCTGGAGCCCGGACAGGAACACTGAAGCTTTCTTT; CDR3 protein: CAWSPDRNTEAFF
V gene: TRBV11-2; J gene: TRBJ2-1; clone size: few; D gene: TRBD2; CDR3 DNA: TGTGCCAGCAGCTTAGAGGGTAGCGGGAGGGCCCGAAGCTCCTACAATGAGCAGTTCTTC; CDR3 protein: CASSLEGSGRARSSYNEQFF
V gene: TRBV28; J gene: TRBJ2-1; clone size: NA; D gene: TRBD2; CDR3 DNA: TGTGCCAGCAGTTTATTCCCTAGCGGGAGTTCCTACAATGAGCAGTTCTTC; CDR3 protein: CASSLFPSGSSYNEQFF
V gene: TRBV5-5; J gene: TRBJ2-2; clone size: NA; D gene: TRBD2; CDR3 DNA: TGTGCCCGCAGCTTGGGGCTAGCGGGGGGCAACACCGGGGAGCTGTTTTTT; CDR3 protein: CARSLGLAGGNTGELFF
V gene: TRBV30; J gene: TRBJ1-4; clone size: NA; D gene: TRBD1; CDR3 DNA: TGTGCCTGGACGACAGGGGGCTTGAACAAACTGTTTTTT; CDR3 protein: CAWTTGGLNKLFF
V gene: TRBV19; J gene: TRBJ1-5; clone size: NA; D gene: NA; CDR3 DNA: TGTGCCAGTAGCCTTACAGGGCCCGAGTATCCCCAGCATTTT; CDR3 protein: CASSLTGPEYPQHF
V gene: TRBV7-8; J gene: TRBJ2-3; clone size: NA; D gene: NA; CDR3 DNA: TGTGCCAGCAGCTTCCCTAGCGGCACAGATACGCAGTATTTT; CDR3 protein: CASSFPSGTDTQYF
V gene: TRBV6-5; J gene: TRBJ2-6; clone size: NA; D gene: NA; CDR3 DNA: TGTGCCAGCAGACGGGAAATCTGGGCCAACGTCCTGACTTTC; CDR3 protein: CASRREIWANVLTF
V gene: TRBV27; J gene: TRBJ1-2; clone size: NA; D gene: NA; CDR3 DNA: TGTGCCAGCAGTTTATTCCGAGAGTCTAACTATGGCTACACCTTC; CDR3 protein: CASSLFRESNYGYTF
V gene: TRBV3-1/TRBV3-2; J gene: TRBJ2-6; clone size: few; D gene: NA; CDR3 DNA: TGTGCCAGCACCCAGGGCGGGGCCAACGTCCTGACTTTC; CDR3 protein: CASTQGGANVLTF
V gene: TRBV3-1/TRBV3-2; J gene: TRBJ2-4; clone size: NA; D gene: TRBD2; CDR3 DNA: TGTGCCAGCAGCCAAGAGACTAGCGCGACCAAAAACATTCAGTACTTC; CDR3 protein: CASSQETSATKNIQYF
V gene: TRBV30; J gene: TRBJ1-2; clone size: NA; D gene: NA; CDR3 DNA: TGTGCCTGGACCCCACAGGGCGGCTCTGGCTACACCTTC; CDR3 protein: CAWTPQGGSGYTF
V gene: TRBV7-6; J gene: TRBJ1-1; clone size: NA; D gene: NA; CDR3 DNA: TGTGCCAGCAGCTTAGATAGCCAGTCGACTGAAGCTTTCTTT; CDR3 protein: CASSLDSQSTEAFF
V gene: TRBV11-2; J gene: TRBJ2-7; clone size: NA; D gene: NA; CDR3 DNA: TGTGCCAGCAGCGGGGGGTTACCGGGGGAGCAGTACTTC; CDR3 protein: CASSGGLPGEQYF
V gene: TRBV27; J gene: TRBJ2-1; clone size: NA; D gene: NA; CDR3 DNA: TGTGCCAGCAGTCGTAGTCTCTACAATGAGCAGTTCTTC; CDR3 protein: CASSRSLYNEQFF
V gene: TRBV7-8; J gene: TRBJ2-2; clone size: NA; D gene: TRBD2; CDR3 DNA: TGTGCCAGCAGCTTCAGCGGGAGGGCCTCGAACACCGGGGAGCTGTTTTTT; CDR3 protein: CASSFSGRASNTGELFF
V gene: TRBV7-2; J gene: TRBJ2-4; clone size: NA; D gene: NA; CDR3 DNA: TGTGCCAGCAGCTTAGGTGCGGGAAACATTCAGTACTTC; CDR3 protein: CASSLGAGNIQYF
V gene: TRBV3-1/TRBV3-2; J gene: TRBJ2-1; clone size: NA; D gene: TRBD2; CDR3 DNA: TGTGCCAGCAGCGGACTAGCGGGAGAAGGTGAGCAGTTCTTC; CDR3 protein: CASSGLAGEGEQFF
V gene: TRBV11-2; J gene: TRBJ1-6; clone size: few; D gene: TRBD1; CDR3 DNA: TGTGCCAGCAGCCCATACAGGGGTAGCTCCTATAATTCACCCCTCCACTTT; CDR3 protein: CASSPYRGSSYNSPLHF
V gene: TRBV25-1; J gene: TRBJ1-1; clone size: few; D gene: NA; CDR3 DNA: TGTGCCAGCCTTCTCGAGGGGGGGTACGGAACTGAAGCTTTCTTT; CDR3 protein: CASLLEGGYGTEAFF
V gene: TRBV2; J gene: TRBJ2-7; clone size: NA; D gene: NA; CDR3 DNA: TGTGCCAGCAGTCTTATTGCCAGACAAGAGCAGTACTTC; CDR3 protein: CASSLIARQEQYF
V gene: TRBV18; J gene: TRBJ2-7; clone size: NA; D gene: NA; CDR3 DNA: TGTGCCAGCTCACCCACGTCGGGGGTGTACGAGCAGTACTTC; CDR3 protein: CASSPTSGVYEQYF
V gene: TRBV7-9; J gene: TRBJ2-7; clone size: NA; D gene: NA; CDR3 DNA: TGTGCCAGCAGCTTAGAGAGGAACGAGCAGTACTTC; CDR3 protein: CASSLERNEQYF
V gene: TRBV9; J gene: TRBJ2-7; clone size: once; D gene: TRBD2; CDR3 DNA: TGTGCCAGCAGCGTAGTCAGGGAGGGTGGCGAGCAGTACTTC; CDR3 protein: CASSVVREGGEQYF